This T cell receptor (beta chain) came from a study of long-term antiretroviral therapy in people with HIV. Study-level information: It was about a decade before the 2015 immediate-ART recommendation that the earliest samples were taken.

Germline assignment: CDR1 MDHEN and CDR2 SYDVKM. The V gene lost 5 bases and the J gene lost 0 bases, with 13 bases spanning the gap. The CDR3 runs 15 residues. Remarks on this clone: Its antigen is currently unknown.

Study-level results: Post-treatment diversity went higher with ART but stayed below transplant donor controls.

Survey level was the resolution at which the v3.0 immunoSEQ assay ran. Assay used: immunoSEQ multiplex PCR; TCRdb lists only in-frame clones, some missing. The profile shows about 27,000 clones, approximately 78% of them singletons. V usage is TRBV28 and J usage is TRBJ1-1; tentatively, D is TRBD1 (6 bases). This TCR was sampled from a man aged 35 to 55 with HIV. Here the sequenced sample was unsorted PBMCs, taken 3 years after starting antiretroviral therapy. The CDR3 region is CASSTTTGMNTEAFF. The CDR3, as DNA: TGTGCCAGCAGTACTACGACAGGCATGAACACTGAAGCTTTCTTT.